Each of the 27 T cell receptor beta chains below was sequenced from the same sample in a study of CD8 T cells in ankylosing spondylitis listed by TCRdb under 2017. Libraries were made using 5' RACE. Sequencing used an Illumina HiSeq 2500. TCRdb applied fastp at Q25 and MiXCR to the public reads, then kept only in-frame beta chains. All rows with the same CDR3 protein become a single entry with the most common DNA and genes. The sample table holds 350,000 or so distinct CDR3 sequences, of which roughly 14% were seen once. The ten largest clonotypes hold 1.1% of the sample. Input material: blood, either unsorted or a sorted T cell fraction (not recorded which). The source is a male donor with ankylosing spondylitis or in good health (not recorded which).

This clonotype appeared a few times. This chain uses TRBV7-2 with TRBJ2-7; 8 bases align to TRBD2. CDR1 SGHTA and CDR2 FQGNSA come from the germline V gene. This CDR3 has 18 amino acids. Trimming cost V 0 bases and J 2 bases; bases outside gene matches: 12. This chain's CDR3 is CASSLALFSGGVPYEQYF. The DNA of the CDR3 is TGTGCCAGCAGCTTAGCCCTTTTCAGCGGGGGTGTCCCCTACGAGCAGTACTTC.

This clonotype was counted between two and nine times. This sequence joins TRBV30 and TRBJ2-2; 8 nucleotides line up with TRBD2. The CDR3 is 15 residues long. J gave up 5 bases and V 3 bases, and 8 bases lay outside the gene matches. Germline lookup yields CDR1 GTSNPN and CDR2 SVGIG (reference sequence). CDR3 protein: CAWRELAGRTGELFF. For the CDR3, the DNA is TGTGCCTGGAGGGAGTTAGCGGGAAGGACCGGGGAGCTGTTTTTT. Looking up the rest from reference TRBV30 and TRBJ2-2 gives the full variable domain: SQTIHQWPATLVQPVGSPLSLECTVEGTSNPNLYWYRQAAGRGLQLLFYSVGIGQISSEVPQNLSASRPQDRQFILSSKKLLLSDSGFYLCAWRELAGRTGELFFGEGSRLTVL.

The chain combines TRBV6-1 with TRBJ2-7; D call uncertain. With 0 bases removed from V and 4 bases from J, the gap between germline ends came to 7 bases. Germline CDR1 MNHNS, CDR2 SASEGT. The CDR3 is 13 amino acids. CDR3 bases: TGTGCCAGCAGTGAAGCTCGGCCTTACGAGCAGTACTTC. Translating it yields CASSEARPYEQYF.

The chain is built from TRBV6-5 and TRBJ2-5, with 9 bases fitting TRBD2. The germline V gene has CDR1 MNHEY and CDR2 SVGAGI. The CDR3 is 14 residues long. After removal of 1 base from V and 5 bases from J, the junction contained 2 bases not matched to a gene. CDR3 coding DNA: TGTGCCAGCAGTTACTTGCGGGGGGGGGAGACCCAGTACTTC. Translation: CASSYLRGGETQYF.

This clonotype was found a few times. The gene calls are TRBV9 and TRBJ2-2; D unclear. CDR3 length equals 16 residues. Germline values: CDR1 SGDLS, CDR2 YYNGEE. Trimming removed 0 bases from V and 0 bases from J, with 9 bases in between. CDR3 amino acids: CASSVVGTSNTGELFF. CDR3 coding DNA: TGTGCCAGCAGCGTAGTAGGAACTTCGAACACCGGGGAGCTGTTTTTT.

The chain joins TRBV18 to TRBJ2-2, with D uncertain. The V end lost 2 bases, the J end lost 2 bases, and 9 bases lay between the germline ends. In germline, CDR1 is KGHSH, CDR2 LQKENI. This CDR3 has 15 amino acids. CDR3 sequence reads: CASSPASTNTGELFF. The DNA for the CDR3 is TGTGCCAGCTCACCAGCCTCGACTAACACCGGGGAGCTGTTTTTT. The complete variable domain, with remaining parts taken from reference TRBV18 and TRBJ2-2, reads NAGVMQNPRHLVRRRGQEARLRCSPMKGHSHVYWYRQLPEEGLKFMVYLQKENIIDESGMPKERFSAEFPKEGPSILRIQQVVRGDSAAYFCASSPASTNTGELFFGEGSRLTVL.

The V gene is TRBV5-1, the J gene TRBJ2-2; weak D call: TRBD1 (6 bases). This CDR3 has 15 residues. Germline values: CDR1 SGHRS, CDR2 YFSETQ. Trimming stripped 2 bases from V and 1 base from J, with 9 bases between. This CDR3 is CASSFTGKNTGELFF. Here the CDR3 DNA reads TGCGCCAGCAGCTTTACAGGGAAGAACACCGGGGAGCTGTTTTTT.

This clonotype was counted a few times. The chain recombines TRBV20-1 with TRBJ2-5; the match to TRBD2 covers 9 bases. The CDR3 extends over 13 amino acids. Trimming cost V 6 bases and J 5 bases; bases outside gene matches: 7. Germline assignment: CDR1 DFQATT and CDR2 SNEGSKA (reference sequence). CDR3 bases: TGCAGTGCCTACCTTAGCGGGAGCGAGACCCAGTACTTC. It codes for CSAYLSGSETQYF.

The CDR3 sequence is CSATSQGANYNEQFF. For the CDR3, the DNA is TGCAGTGCTACCTCACAGGGGGCTAACTACAATGAGCAGTTCTTC. This chain uses TRBV20-1 with TRBJ2-1; 9 nucleotides line up with TRBD1. The junction had 7 bases not matched to a gene; V was cut back by 4 bases and J by 3 bases. CDR3 length: 15 amino acids. Germline V gene data show CDR1 as DFQATT and CDR2 as SNEGSKA (reference sequence).

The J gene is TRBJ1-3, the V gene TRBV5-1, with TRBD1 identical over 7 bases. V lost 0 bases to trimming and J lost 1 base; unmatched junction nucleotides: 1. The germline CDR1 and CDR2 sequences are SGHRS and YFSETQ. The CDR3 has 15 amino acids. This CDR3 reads CASSLDRGSGNTIYF. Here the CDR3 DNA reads TGCGCCAGCAGCTTGGACAGGGGTTCTGGAAACACCATATATTTT.

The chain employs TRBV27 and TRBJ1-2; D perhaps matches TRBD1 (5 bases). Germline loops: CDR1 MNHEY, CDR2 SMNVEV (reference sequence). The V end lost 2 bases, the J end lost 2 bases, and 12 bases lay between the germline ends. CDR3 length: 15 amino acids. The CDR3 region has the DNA TGTGCCAGCAGTTTACGCGTAGGGGCGAACTATGGCTACACCTTC. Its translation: CASSLRVGANYGYTF.

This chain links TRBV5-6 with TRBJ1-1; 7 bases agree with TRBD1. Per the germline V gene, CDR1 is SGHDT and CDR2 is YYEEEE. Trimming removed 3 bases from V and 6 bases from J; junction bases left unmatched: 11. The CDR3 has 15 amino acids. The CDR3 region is CASSSQRTGDAEAFF. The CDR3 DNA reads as TGTGCCAGCAGCTCCCAAAGGACAGGAGACGCTGAAGCTTTCTTT.

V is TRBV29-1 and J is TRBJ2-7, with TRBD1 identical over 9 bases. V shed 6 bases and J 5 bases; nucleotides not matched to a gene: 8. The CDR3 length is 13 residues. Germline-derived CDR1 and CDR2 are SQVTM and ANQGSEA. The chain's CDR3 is CSVEGTGFDEQYF. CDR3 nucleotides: TGCAGCGTCGAGGGGACAGGGTTTGACGAGCAGTACTTC.

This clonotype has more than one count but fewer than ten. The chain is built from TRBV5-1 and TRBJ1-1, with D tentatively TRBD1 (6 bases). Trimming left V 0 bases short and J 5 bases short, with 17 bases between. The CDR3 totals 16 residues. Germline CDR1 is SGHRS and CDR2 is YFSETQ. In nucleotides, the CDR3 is TGCGCCAGCAGCTTGGAGGAATTGGGGGGGCGAACTGAAGCTTTCTTT. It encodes CASSLEELGGRTEAFF.

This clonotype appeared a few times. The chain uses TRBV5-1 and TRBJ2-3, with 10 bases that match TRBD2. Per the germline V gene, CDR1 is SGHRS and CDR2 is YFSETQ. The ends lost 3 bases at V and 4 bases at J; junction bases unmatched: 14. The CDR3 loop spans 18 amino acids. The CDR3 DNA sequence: TGCGCCAGCAGCTCAAGGCCTAGCGGGAGTGGGAACCCAGATACGCAGTATTTT. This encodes CASSSRPSGSGNPDTQYF. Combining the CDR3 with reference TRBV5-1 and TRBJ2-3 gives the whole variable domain KAGVTQTPRYLIKTRGQQVTLSCSPISGHRSVSWYQQTPGQGLQFLFEYFSETQRNKGNFPGRFSGRQFSNSRSEMNVSTLELGDSALYLCASSSRPSGSGNPDTQYFGPGTRLTVL.

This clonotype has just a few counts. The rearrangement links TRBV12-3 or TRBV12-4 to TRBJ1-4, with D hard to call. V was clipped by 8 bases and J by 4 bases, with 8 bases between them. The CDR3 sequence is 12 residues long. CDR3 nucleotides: TGTGCCAGCCGAGTGGGTAATGAAAAACTGTTTTTT. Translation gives CASRVGNEKLFF.

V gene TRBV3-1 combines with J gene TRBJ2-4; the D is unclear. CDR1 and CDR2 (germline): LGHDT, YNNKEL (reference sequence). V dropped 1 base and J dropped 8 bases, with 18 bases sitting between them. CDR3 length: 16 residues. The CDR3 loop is CASSQVTSGVRDIQYF. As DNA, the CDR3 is TGTGCCAGCAGCCAAGTCACGTCTGGCGTTAGGGACATTCAGTACTTC.

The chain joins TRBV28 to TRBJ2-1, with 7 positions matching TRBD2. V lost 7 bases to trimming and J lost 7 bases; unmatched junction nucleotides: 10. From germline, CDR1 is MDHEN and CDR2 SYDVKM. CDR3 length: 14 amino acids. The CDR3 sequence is CASTTWWEGNEQFF. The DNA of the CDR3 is TGTGCCAGCACCACCTGGTGGGAGGGAAATGAGCAGTTCTTC.

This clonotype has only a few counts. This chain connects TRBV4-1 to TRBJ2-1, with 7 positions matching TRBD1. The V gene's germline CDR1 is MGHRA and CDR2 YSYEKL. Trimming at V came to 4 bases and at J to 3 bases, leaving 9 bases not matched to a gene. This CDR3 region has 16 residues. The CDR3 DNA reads TGCGCCAGCAGCCCCCGACAGGGAGTGATCTACAATGAGCAGTTCTTC. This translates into CASSPRQGVIYNEQFF.

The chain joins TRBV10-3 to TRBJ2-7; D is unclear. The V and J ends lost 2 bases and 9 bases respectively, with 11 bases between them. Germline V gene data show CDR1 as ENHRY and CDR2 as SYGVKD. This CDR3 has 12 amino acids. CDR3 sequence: CAISEKAAVQYF. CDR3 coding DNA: TGTGCCATCAGTGAGAAGGCGGCAGTGCAGTACTTC.

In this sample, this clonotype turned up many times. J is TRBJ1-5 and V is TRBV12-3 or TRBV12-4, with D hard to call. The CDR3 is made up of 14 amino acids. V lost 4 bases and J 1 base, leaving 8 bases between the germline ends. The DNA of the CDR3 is TGTGCCAGCAGTTCCCTGGGCAGCAATCAGCCCCAGCATTTT. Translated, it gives CASSSLGSNQPQHF.

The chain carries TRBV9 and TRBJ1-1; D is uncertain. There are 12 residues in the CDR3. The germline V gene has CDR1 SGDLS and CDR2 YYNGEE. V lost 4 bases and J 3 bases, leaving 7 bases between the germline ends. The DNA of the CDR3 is TGTGCCAGCAGCATACAAGACACTGAAGCTTTCTTT. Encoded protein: CASSIQDTEAFF.

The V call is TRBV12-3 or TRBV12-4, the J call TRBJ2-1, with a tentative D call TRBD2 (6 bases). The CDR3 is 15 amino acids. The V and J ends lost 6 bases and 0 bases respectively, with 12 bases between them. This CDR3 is CASSSRGSSYNEQFF. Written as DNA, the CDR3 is TGTGCCAGCAGCTCTCGGGGGAGCTCCTACAATGAGCAGTTCTTC.

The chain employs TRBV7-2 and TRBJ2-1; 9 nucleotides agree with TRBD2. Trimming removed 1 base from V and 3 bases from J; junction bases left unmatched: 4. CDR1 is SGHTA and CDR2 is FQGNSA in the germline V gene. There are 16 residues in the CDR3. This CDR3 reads CASSLVGTSHYNEQFF. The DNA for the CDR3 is TGTGCCAGCAGCTTAGTTGGGACTAGCCACTACAATGAGCAGTTCTTC.

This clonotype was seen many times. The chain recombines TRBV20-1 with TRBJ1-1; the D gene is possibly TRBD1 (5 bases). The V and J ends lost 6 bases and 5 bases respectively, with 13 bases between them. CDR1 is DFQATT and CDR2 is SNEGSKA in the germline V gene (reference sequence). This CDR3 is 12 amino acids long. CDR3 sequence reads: CSAIGGRTEAFF. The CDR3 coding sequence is TGCAGTGCCATCGGGGGAAGAACTGAAGCTTTCTTT.

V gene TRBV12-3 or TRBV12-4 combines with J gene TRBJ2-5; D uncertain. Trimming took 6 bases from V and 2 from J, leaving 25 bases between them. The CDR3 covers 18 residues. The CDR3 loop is CASSPMGRTSARQETQYF. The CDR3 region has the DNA TGTGCCAGCAGCCCTATGGGTAGGACGTCAGCCAGACAAGAGACCCAGTACTTC.

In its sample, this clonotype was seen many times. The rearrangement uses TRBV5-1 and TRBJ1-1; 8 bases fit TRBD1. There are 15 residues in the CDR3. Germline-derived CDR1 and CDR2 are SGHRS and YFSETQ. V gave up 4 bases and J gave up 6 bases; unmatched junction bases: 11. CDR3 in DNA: TGCGCCAGCAGCGCGGTCGGACAGGGAGACGCTGAAGCTTTCTTT. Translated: CASSAVGQGDAEAFF. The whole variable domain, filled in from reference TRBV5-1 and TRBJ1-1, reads KAGVTQTPRYLIKTRGQQVTLSCSPISGHRSVSWYQQTPGQGLQFLFEYFSETQRNKGNFPGRFSGRQFSNSRSEMNVSTLELGDSALYLCASSAVGQGDAEAFFGQGTRLTVV.